Below, 13 T cell receptor beta chains from the same sample are listed, as sequenced in a study of T-cell reconstitution after alpha-beta-depleted transplantation in children (dated by TCRdb to about 2016). The library was produced with PCR. Sequencing was performed on an Illumina HiSeq 2500. To normalize quantification of the TCRbeta repertoire, the TCR libraries were built with molecular barcoding that relied on unique molecular identifiers. TCRdb reworked the public reads: Q25 trimming with fastp, MiXCR clone assembly, productive beta chains retained. Merged by CDR3 protein, the rows form single entries marked with the most common genes and DNA. This sample comprises about 610,000 distinct CDR3 sequences, 27% of them detected only once. The ten largest clones represent less than 40% of the sample. What the treatment or condition label conveys for this sample: allogeneic hematopoietic cell transplantation with graft depleted of TCRalphabeta T cells and CD19 B cells.

Here the sequenced sample was PBMCs, taken before TCRalphabeta/CD19-depleted stem cell transplant. These receptors came from a boy under two years old with Wiskott-Aldrich syndrome, due to receive a stem cell transplant.

This clonotype has more than one count but fewer than ten. V usage is TRBV2 and J usage is TRBJ2-7; 9 bases are shared with TRBD1. V was clipped by 7 bases and J by 0 bases; unmatched bases: 7. Germline V gives CDR1 SNHLY, CDR2 FYNNEI. This CDR3 has 15 residues. The CDR3 DNA is TGTGCCAGCAATCAGGACAGGGGAGTCTCCTACGAGCAGTACTTC. Protein: CASNQDRGVSYEQYF.

This clonotype was counted only a few times. The chain joins TRBV7-9 to TRBJ1-4; D is undetermined. The V gene lost 5 bases and the J gene lost 6 bases, with 13 bases spanning the gap. The CDR3 has 14 residues. Germline CDR1 and CDR2: SEHNR and FQNEAQ (reference sequence). CDR3 sequence (DNA): TGTGCCAGCAGCCCCGACGGGTGGGATGAAAAACTGTTTTTT. Its protein product is CASSPDGWDEKLFF.

This clonotype was found once. J is TRBJ1-1 and V is TRBV20-1; no clear D. CDR1 DFQATT and CDR2 SNEGSKA come from the germline V gene (reference sequence). This CDR3 contains 15 residues. Deletions cut 3 bases from V and 1 base from J, with 15 bases between. The CDR3 DNA reads as TGCAGTGCTAGTAGGGTTTGGGATCCGAACACTGAAGCTTTCTTT. It specifies CSASRVWDPNTEAFF.

This clonotype was observed a few times. The rearrangement uses TRBV12-3 or TRBV12-4 and TRBJ2-1; the D gene is possibly TRBD2 (5 bases). The CDR3 runs to 14 residues. The V end was cut by 6 bases, the J end by 0 bases, with 9 bases between. As DNA, the CDR3 is TGTGCCAGCAGGCCCGGGATCTCCTACAATGAGCAGTTCTTC. Amino acids: CASRPGISYNEQFF.

The chain links TRBV27 to TRBJ1-4; D is uncertain. The CDR3 contains 14 residues. V lost 2 bases and J lost 8, with 12 bases in between. Germline V gives CDR1 MNHEY, CDR2 SMNVEV (reference sequence). In DNA form, the CDR3 reads TGTGCCAGCAGTTTACTGGGTCAAGGAGAAAAACTGTTTTTT. Translated: CASSLLGQGEKLFF.

This clonotype was seen a handful of times. The V call is TRBV10-2, the J call TRBJ2-1; TRBD2 aligns across 12 bases. The CDR3 is 16 residues long. The V gene's germline CDR1 is WSHSY and CDR2 SAAADI. The ends lost 6 bases at V and 4 bases at J; junction bases unmatched: 7. The CDR3 is CASRYETSGRYNEQFF. The CDR3 DNA follows: TGCGCCAGCAGATACGAGACTAGCGGGAGATACAATGAGCAGTTCTTC.

In its sample, this clonotype was seen a few times. V gene TRBV7-2 combines with J gene TRBJ2-2, with D uncertain. Germline values: CDR1 SGHTA, CDR2 FQGNSA. The CDR3 extends over 15 amino acids. The V gene lost 4 bases and the J gene lost 6 bases, with 15 bases spanning the gap. CDR3 in amino acids: CASSSPAGVSGELFF. The CDR3 nucleotides read TGTGCCAGCAGCTCCCCTGCTGGAGTTTCCGGGGAGCTGTTTTTT.

The rearrangement uses TRBV18 and TRBJ1-2, with a possible D match to TRBD1 (5 bases). The germline CDR1 and CDR2 sequences are KGHSH and LQKENI. V gave up 4 bases and J gave up 7 bases, with 16 bases separating them. The CDR3 has 14 amino acids. The CDR3 sequence is CASSRRGTSAGYTF. Written as DNA, the CDR3 is TGTGCCAGCTCACGAAGAGGGACTTCAGCTGGCTACACCTTC.

The chain is built from TRBV20-1 and TRBJ2-1; 10 positions match TRBD2. The CDR3 is made up of 14 amino acids. V shed 7 bases and J 9 bases; nucleotides not matched to a gene: 12. CDR1 and CDR2 (germline): DFQATT, SNEGSKA (reference sequence). CDR3 sequence: CSERPGLAYVEQFF. The CDR3 DNA is TGCAGTGAGCGCCCGGGACTAGCGTACGTTGAGCAGTTCTTC.

This clonotype was found a few times. The rearrangement joins TRBV20-1 to TRBJ2-1, with a possible D match to TRBD2 (5 bases). In germline, CDR1 is DFQATT, CDR2 SNEGSKA (reference sequence). V dropped 1 base and J dropped 6 bases, with 13 bases sitting between them. The CDR3 is made up of 14 amino acids. Written as DNA, the CDR3 is TGCAGTGCTAGAGGCAGCGGCGCCTCCAATGAGCAGTTCTTC. This encodes CSARGSGASNEQFF.

The chain is built from TRBV5-1 and TRBJ1-5, with D perhaps matching TRBD1 (6 bases). V lost 1 base, J lost 3 bases, and 11 bases lay in between. Per the germline V gene, CDR1 is SGHRS and CDR2 is YFSETQ. The CDR3 runs to 15 residues. The CDR3 sequence is CASSLKGGINQPQHF. CDR3 nucleotides: TGCGCCAGCAGCTTGAAAGGGGGGATCAATCAGCCCCAGCATTTT.

The chain combines TRBV2 with TRBJ2-7; D is ambiguous. Trimming left V 4 bases short and J 2 bases short, with 12 bases between. There are 14 residues in the CDR3. Germline CDR1 is SNHLY and CDR2 is FYNNEI. The CDR3: CASSGVAGPYEQYF. Written as DNA, the CDR3 is TGTGCCAGCAGTGGGGTGGCAGGACCCTACGAGCAGTACTTC.

The rearrangement joins TRBV20-1 to TRBJ2-5, with 7 bases identical to TRBD1. This CDR3 region has 13 residues. Trimming at V came to 5 bases and at J to 1 base, leaving 4 bases not matched to a gene. The germline V gene encodes CDR1 DFQATT and CDR2 SNEGSKA (reference sequence). Here the CDR3 reads CSAHRDSQETQYF. For the CDR3, the DNA is TGCAGTGCTCACCGGGACAGCCAAGAGACCCAGTACTTC.